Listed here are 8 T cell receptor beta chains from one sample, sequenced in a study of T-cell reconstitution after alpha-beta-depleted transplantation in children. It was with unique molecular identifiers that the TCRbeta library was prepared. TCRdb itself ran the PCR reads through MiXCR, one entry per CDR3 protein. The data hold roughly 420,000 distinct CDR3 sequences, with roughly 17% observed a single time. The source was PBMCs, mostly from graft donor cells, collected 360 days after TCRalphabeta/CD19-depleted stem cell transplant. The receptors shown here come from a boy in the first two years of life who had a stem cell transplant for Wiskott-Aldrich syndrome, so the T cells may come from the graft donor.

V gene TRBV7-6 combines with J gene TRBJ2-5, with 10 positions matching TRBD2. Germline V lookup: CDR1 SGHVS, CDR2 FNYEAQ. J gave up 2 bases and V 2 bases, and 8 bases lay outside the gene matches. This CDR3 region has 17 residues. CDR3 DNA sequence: TGTGCCAGCAGCTTAAGTCTAGCGGGGGCCCTACAAGAGACCCAGTACTTC. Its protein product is CASSLSLAGALQETQYF.

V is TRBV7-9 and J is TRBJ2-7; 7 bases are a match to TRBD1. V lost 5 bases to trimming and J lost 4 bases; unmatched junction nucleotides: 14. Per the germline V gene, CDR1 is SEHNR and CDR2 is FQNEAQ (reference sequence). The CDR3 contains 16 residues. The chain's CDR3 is CASSDPRDRNRYEQYF. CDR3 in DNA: TGTGCCAGCAGCGACCCCCGGGACAGAAATAGGTACGAGCAGTACTTC.

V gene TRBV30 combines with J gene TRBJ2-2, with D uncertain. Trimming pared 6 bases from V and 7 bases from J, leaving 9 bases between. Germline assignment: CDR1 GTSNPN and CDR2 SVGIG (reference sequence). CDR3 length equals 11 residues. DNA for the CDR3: TGTGCCTGCGTCTTAGGCGGGGAGCTGTTTTTT. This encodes CACVLGGELFF.

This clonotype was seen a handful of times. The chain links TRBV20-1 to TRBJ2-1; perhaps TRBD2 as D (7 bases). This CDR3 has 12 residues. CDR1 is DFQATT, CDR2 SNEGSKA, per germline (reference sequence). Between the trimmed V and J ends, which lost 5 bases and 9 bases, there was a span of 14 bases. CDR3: CSALGGRGEQFF. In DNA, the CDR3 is TGCAGTGCTCTCGGGGGGCGGGGTGAGCAGTTCTTC.

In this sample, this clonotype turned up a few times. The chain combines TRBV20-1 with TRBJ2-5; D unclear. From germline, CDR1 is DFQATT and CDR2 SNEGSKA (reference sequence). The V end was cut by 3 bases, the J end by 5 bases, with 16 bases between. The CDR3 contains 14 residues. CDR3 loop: CSASLESATETQYF. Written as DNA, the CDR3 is TGCAGTGCTAGTCTCGAATCTGCCACGGAGACCCAGTACTTC.

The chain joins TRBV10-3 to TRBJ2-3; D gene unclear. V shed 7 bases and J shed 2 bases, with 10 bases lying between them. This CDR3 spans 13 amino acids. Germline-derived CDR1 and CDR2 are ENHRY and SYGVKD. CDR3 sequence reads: CAITNRITDTQYF. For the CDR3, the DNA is TGTGCCATCACCAATAGGATCACAGATACGCAGTATTTT.

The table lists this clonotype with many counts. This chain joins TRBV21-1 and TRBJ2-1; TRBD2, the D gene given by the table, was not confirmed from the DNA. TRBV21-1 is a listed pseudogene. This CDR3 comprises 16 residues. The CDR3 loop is CASSKPTSGLYNEQFF. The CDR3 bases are TGTGCCAGCAGCAAGCCGACTAGCGGCTTGTACAATGAGCAGTTCTTC.

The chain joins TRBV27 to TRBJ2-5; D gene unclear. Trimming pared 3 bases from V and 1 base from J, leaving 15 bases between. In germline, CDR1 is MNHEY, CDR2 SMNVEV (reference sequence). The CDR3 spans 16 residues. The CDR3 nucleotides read TGTGCCAGCAGTTTCTACCCGCCCCTTTCCCAAGAGACCCAGTACTTC. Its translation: CASSFYPPLSQETQYF.